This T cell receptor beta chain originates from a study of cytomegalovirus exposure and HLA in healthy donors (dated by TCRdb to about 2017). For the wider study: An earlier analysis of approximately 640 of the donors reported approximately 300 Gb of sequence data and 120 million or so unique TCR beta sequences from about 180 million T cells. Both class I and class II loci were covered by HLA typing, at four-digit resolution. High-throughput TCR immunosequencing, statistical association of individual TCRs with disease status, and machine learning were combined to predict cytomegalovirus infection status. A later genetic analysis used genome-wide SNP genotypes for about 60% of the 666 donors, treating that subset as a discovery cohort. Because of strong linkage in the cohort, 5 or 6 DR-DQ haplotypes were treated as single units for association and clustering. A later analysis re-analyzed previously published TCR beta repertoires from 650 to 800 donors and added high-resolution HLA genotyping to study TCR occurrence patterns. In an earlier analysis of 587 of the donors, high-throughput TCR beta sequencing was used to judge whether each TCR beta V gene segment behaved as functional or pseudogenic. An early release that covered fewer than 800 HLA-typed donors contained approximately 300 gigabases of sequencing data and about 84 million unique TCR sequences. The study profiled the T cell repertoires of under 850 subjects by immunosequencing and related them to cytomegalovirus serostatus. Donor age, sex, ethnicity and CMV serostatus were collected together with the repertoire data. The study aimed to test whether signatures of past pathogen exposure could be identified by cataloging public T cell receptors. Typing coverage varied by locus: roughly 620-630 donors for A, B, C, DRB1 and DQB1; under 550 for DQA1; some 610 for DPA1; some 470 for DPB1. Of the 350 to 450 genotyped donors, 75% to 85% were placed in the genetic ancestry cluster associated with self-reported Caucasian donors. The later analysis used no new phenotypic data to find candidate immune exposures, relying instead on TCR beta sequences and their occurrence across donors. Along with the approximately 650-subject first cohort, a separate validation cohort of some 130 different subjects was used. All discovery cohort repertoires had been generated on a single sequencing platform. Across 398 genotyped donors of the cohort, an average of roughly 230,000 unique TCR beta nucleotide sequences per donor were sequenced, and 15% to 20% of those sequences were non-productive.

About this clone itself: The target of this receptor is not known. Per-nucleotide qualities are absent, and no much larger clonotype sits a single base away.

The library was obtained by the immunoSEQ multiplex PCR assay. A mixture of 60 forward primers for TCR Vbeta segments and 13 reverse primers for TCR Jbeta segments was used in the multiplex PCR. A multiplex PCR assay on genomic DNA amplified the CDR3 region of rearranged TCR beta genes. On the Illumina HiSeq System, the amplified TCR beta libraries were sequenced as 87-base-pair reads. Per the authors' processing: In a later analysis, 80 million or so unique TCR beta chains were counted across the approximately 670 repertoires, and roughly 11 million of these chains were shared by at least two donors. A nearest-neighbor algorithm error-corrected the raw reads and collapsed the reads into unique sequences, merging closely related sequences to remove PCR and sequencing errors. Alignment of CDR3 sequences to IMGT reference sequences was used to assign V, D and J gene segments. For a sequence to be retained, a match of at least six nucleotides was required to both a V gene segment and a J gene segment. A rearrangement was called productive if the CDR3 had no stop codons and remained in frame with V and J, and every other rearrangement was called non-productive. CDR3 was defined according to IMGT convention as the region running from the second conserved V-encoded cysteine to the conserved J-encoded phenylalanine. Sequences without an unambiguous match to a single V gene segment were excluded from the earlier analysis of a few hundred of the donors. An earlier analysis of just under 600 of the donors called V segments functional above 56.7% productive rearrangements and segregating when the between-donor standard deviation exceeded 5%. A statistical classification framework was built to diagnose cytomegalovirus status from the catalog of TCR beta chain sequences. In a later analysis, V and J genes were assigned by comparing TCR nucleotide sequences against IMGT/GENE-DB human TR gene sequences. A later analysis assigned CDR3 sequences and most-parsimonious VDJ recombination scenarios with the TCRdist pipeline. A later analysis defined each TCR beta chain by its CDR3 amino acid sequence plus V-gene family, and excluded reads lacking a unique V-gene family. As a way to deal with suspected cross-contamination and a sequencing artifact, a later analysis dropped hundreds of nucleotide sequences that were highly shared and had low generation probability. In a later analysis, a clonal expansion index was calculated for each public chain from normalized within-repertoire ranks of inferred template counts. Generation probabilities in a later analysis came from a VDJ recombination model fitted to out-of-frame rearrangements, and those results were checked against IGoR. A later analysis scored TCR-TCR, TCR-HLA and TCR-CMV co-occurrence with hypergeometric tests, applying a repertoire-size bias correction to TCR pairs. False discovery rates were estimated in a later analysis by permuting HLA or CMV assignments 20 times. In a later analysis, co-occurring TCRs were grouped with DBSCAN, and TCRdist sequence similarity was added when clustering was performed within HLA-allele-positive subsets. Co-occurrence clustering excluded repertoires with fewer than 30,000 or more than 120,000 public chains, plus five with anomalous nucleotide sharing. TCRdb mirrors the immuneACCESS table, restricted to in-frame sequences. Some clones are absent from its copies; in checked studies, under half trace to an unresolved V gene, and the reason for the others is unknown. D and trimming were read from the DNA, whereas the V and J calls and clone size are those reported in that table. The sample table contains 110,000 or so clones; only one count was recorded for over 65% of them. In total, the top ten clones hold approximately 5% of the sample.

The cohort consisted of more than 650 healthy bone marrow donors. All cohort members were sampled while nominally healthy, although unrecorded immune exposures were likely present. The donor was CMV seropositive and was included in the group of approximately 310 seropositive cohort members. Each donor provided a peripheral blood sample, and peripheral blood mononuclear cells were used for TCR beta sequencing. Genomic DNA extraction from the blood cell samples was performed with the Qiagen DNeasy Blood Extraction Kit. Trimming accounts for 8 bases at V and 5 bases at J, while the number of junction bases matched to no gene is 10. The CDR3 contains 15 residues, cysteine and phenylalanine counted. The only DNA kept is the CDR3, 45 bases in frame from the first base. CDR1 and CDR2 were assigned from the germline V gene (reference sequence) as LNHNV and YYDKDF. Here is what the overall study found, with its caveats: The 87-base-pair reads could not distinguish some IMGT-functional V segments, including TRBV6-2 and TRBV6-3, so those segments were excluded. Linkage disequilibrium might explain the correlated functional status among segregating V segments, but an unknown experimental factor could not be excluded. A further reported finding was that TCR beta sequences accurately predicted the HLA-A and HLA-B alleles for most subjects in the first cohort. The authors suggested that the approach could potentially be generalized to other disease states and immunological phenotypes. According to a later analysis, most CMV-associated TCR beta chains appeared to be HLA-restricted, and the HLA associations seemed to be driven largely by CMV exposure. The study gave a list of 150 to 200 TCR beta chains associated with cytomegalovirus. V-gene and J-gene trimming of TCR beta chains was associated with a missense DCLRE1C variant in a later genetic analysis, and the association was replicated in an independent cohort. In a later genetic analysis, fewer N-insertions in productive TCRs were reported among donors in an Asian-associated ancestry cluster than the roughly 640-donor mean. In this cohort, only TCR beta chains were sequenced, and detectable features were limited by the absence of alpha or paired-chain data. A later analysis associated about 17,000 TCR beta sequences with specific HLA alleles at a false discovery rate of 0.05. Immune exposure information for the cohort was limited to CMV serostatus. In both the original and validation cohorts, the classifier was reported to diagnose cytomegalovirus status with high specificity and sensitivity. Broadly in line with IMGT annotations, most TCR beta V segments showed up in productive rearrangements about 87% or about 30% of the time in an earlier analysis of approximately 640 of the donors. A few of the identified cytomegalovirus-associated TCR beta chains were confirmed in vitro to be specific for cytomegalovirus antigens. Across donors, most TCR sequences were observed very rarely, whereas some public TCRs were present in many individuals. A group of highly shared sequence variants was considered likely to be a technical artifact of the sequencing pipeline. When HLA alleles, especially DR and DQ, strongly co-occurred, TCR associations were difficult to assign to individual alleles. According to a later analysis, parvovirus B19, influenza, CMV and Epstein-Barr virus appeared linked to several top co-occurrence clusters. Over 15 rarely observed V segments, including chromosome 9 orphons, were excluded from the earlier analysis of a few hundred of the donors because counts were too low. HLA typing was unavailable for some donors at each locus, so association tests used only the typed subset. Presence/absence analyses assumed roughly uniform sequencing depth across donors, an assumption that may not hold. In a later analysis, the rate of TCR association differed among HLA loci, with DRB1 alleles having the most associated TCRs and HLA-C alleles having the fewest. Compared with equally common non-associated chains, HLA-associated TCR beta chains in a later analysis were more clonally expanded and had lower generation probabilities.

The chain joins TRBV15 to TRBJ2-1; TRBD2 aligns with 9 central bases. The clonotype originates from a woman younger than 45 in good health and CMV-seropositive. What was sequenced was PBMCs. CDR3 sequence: CATLAGANLDNEQFF. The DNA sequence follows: TGTGCCACCTTAGCGGGAGCAAATCTCGACAATGAGCAGTTCTTC.